This record covers a single T cell receptor (beta chain). Its antigen is as yet unknown. In the PCR, 60 Vbeta and 13 Jbeta primers were used. Original methodology: Later, 75 million to 100 million unique TCR beta chains were counted in an analysis, and roughly 11 million of them were shared. The data were produced by immunoSEQ multiplex PCR, yet TCRdb's version contains in-frame clones alone and is incomplete. V, J and clone size derive from that table, while D and trimming were established from the DNA sequence. The profile shows some 170,000 clones, approximately 79% of them singletons. These data come from a study of cytomegalovirus exposure and HLA in healthy donors. Regarding the study as a whole: Several of the most significant clusters appeared, in a later analysis, to be linked to common viral pathogens. Highly shared variants forming one cluster were likely a sequencing artifact.

The CDR3 spans 11 residues. Trimming pared 4 bases from V and 8 bases from J, leaving 9 bases between. Per the germline V gene, CDR1 is SQVTM and CDR2 is ANQGSEA. The specimen was PBMCs. V and J are TRBV29-1 and TRBJ2-1; D is possibly TRBD2 (6 bases). The clonotype comes from a man aged 35 to 55 in good health and CMV-seronegative. As DNA, the CDR3 is TGCAGCGTTGTTAGCGGCTATGAGCAGTTCTTC. It specifies CSVVSGYEQFF.